This TCR beta chain is drawn from a study of T cell changes during pregnancy in multiple sclerosis. Measured with immunoSEQ multiplex PCR; TCRdb has only the in-frame clones, and not every one. The data show roughly 100,000 clones, about 90% seen once. Trimming removed 1 base from V and 5 bases from J, with 8 bases in between. The CDR3 runs 13 residues. The germline V gene encodes CDR1 SEHNR and CDR2 FQNEAQ (reference sequence). The sample here was peripheral blood, taken after pregnancy. The clonotype comes from a female donor with multiple sclerosis, enrolled in a pregnancy study. V is TRBV7-9 and J is TRBJ2-5; D not resolved. This CDR3 is CASSLVVYETQYF. Here the CDR3 DNA reads TGTGCCAGCAGCTTAGTTGTCTATGAGACCCAGTACTTC.